A single sample is the source of the 5 T cell receptor beta chains below, sequenced in a study of blood T cells in healthy people across ages. A second about 7 to 12 cycle PCR used barcoded and J-beta primers. One entry per CDR3 protein, called by TCRdb with MiXCR from the 5' RACE reads. The sample holds hundreds of thousands of distinct CDR3 sequences, under 40% seen once. The sequencing sample was made of blood. These receptors all stem from a man in his late teens or twenties in good health.

This clonotype has just a few counts. The V gene is TRBV20-1, the J gene TRBJ2-1; D assignment may be TRBD1 or TRBD2 (5 bases each). CDR1 and CDR2 from the germline V gene are DFQATT and SNEGSKA (reference sequence). This CDR3 is 13 amino acids long. Trimming left V 2 bases short and J 13 bases short, with 18 bases between. CDR3 nucleotide sequence: TGCAGTGCTAGATTAACCCAGGGAGAGACCCAGTTCTTC. It translates to CSARLTQGETQFF.

Comment on this clonotype: One junction end disagrees with the germline gene, perhaps due to a read error. The chain has TRBV20-1 and TRBJ1-2; unclear D gene. The germline CDR1 and CDR2 sequences are DFQATT and SNEGSKA (reference sequence). This CDR3 contains 10 residues. This chain's CDR3 is CSAPTYGHTF. The CDR3 DNA reads TGCAGTGCCCCGACTTATGGCCACACCTTC.

The CDR3 spells CASSATTGLGVTQYF. CDR3 nucleotides: TGCGCCAGCAGCGCGACGACAGGGCTGGGAGTGACCCAGTACTTC. The V gene is TRBV5-1, the J gene TRBJ2-5; 7 bases agree with TRBD1. The V gene end was trimmed by 4 bases and the J gene end by 7 bases; junction bases not matched to a gene: 13. This CDR3 has 15 residues. Germline CDR1 and CDR2: SGHRS and YFSETQ.

This clonotype was seen only a few times. This sequence joins TRBV20-1 and TRBJ2-5, with 16 nucleotides matching TRBD2. There are 17 residues in the CDR3. Losses at the gene ends were 4 bases for V and 11 bases for J; bases not matched to a gene: 16. CDR1 and CDR2 from the germline V gene are DFQATT and SNEGSKA (reference sequence). CDR3 DNA sequence: TGCAGTGCTATGGGACTAGCGGGGGGGCCAAAAGGGAATGAGCAGTACTTC. Amino acid sequence: CSAMGLAGGPKGNEQYF.

V and J are TRBV10-3 and TRBJ1-5; TRBD1 matches at 10 bases. After removal of 4 bases from V and 6 bases from J, the junction contained 6 bases not matched to a gene. Germline V gives CDR1 ENHRY, CDR2 SYGVKD. The CDR3 contains 15 residues. This chain's CDR3 is CAISALTGGGQPQHF. For the CDR3, the DNA is TGTGCCATCAGTGCTCTGACAGGGGGCGGTCAGCCCCAGCATTTT.